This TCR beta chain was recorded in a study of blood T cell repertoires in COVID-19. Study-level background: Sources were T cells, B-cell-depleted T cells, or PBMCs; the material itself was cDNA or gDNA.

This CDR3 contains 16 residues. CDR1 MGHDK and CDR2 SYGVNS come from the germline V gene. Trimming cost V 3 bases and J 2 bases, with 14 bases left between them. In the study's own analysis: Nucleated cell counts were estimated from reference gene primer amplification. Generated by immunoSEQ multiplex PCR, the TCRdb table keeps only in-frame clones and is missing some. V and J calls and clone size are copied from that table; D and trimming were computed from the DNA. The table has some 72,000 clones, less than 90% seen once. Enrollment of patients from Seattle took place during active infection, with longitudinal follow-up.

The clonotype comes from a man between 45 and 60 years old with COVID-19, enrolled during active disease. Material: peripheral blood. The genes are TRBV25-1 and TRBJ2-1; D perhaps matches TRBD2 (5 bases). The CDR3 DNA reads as TGTGCCAGCAGTGAGGCTAGCAGGAAAACCTACAATGAGCAGTTCTTC. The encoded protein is CASSEASRKTYNEQFF.